Below are 3 T cell receptor beta chains sequenced from a single sample in a study of control samples from healthy donors and cancer patients. Generated by immunoSEQ multiplex PCR, the TCRdb table keeps only in-frame clones and is missing some. The sample yields roughly 180,000 clones, around 92% seen once. Sequenced sample: blood. The origin of the receptors is a woman aged 40 to 50 in good health.

The rearrangement links TRBV3-1 (or the pseudogene TRBV3-2) to TRBJ1-4; possibly TRBD1 for D (5 bases). Germline lookup yields CDR1 LGHDT and CDR2 YNNKEL (reference sequence). The CDR3 has 16 amino acids. Between the trimmed V and J ends, which lost 7 bases and 1 base, there was a span of 16 bases. The CDR3 region has the DNA TGTGCCAGCACTAGCGCAGGGACCTTAACTAATGAAAAACTGTTTTTT. Translation: CASTSAGTLTNEKLFF.

V and J are TRBV28 and TRBJ1-2; D unclear. The CDR3 covers 15 residues. CDR1 is MDHEN and CDR2 is SYDVKM in the germline V gene. V gave up 1 base and J gave up 3 bases, with 12 bases separating them. The CDR3 nucleotides read TGTGCCAGCAGTTTATTTTCGGGTATGGACTATGGCTACACCTTC. It yields the protein CASSLFSGMDYGYTF.

The CDR3 sequence: CASSGTVHNEKLFF. The CDR3 DNA sequence: TGTGCCAGCAGTGGGACAGTTCATAATGAAAAACTGTTTTTT. V and J are TRBV2 and TRBJ1-4; a possible D gene is TRBD1 (6 bases). V dropped 4 bases and J dropped 4 bases, with 10 bases sitting between them. CDR3 size: 14 residues. Germline V gene sequence: CDR1 SNHLY, CDR2 FYNNEI.